These 31 T cell receptor beta chains were all obtained from the same sample, sequenced in a study of T-cell reconstitution after alpha-beta-depleted transplantation in children. It was with unique molecular identifiers that the TCRbeta library was prepared. MiXCR, applied by TCRdb to the PCR reads, yields one record per CDR3 protein. The sample contains about a million distinct CDR3 sequences, about 30% of which appear only once. Specimen: PBMCs, mostly from graft donor cells, collected 360 days after TCRalphabeta/CD19-depleted stem cell transplant. The receptors shown here come from a boy under two years old who had a stem cell transplant for SCID, so the T cells may come from the graft donor.

The V and J genes are TRBV12-3 or TRBV12-4 and TRBJ2-1; a possible D gene is TRBD2 (5 bases). Trimming took 4 bases from V and 1 from J, leaving 14 bases between them. The CDR3 is made up of 16 amino acids. The CDR3 spells CASSSPRGPSYNEQFF. CDR3 DNA sequence: TGTGCCAGCAGTTCCCCTCGAGGGCCGTCCTACAATGAGCAGTTCTTC.

The chain combines TRBV5-8 with TRBJ2-3; the D is unclear. Trimming took 7 bases from V and 8 from J, leaving 20 bases between them. The CDR3 consists of 14 residues. Germline CDR1 SGHTS, CDR2 YDEGEE. CDR3 in amino acids: CASEVRQPYVTQYF. The CDR3 coding sequence is TGTGCCAGCGAGGTGAGGCAGCCGTACGTTACGCAGTATTTT.

This clonotype was picked up a small number of times. The gene calls are TRBV27 and TRBJ1-4; maybe TRBD1 (6 bases). Between the trimmed V and J ends, which lost 0 bases and 10 bases, there was a span of 21 bases. Looked up from germline, CDR1 is MNHEY and CDR2 is SMNVEV (reference sequence). This CDR3 contains 17 residues. In DNA, the CDR3 is TGTGCCAGCAGTTTATCCCCGAACAGGGATAGGGGGGGAAAACTGTTTTTT. Residues: CASSLSPNRDRGGKLFF.

The chain combines TRBV12-3 or TRBV12-4 with TRBJ1-1; possible D gene TRBD1, 5 bases. The CDR3 is 14 amino acids. The V end lost 3 bases, the J end lost 11 bases, and 19 bases lay between the germline ends. CDR3 amino acids: CASSLGLGPLSAFF. In nucleotides, the CDR3 is TGTGCCAGCAGTTTGGGATTGGGACCTCTGAGCGCTTTCTTT.

In this sample, this clonotype turned up a few times. J is TRBJ1-5 and V is TRBV10-3, with 12 bases that match TRBD1. The CDR3 spans 15 residues. The J segment lost 6 bases and the V segment lost 5 bases, leaving 5 bases of the junction unmatched. CDR1 ENHRY and CDR2 SYGVKD come from the germline V gene. The CDR3 bases are TGTGCCATCAGTCCGGGACAGGGGGCGGGTCAGCCCCAGCATTTT. It codes for CAISPGQGAGQPQHF.

V gene TRBV27 combines with J gene TRBJ2-1; 12 nucleotides align to TRBD2. There are 16 residues in the CDR3. Germline loops: CDR1 MNHEY, CDR2 SMNVEV (reference sequence). V lost 5 bases, J lost 5 bases, and 7 bases stayed unmatched. The CDR3 DNA follows: TGTGCCAGCAGTCTAGCGGGGGGGCTACCCCACAATGAGCAGTTCTTC. This gives the protein CASSLAGGLPHNEQFF.

This clonotype was counted between two and nine times. V is TRBV5-1 and J is TRBJ2-1; D unresolved. The CDR3 length is 15 residues. CDR1 and CDR2 from the germline V gene are SGHRS and YFSETQ. V gave up 2 bases and J gave up 0 bases, with 9 bases separating them. CDR3 DNA sequence: TGCGCCAGCAGCTTCGGGCAGGCCTCCTACAATGAGCAGTTCTTC. It codes for CASSFGQASYNEQFF.

The J gene is TRBJ2-7, the V gene TRBV30; D is unresolved. There are 14 residues in the CDR3. CDR1 is GTSNPN and CDR2 is SVGIG in the germline V gene (reference sequence). Deletions cut 4 bases from V and 3 bases from J, with 16 bases between. The CDR3 reads CAWMPRLRVYEQYF. Written as DNA, the CDR3 is TGTGCCTGGATGCCTAGACTCCGCGTCTACGAGCAGTACTTC.

This chain uses TRBV12-3 or TRBV12-4 with TRBJ2-1, with a possible D match to TRBD2 (7 bases). The CDR3 consists of 15 residues. V lost 6 bases, J lost 2 bases, and 14 bases lay in between. The CDR3 nucleotides read TGTGCCAGCAGCGACCGGGGGGCGCCCTACAATGAGCAGTTCTTC. It codes for CASSDRGAPYNEQFF.

This clonotype was found a few times. CDR3 DNA: TGCGCCAGCAGTGAGTCGGGCAGGGCCTCTGGAAACACCATATATTTT. Its protein is CASSESGRASGNTIYF. The rearrangement joins TRBV10-2 to TRBJ1-3; maybe TRBD1 (5 bases). The CDR3 is 16 amino acids. V shed 0 bases and J shed 0 bases, with 9 bases lying between them. Germline CDR1 reads WSHSY; CDR2 reads SAAADI.

This chain joins TRBV28 and TRBJ1-5; 9 bases are a match to TRBD1. The V and J ends lost 5 bases and 5 bases, in that order; junction bases with no gene match: 7. This CDR3 comprises 15 residues. CDR1 and CDR2 (germline): MDHEN, SYDVKM. The CDR3 nucleotides read TGTGCCAGCAGTGGACCCGGGACAGGGCATCAGCCCCAGCATTTT. Its protein product is CASSGPGTGHQPQHF.

In its sample, this clonotype was seen a few times. CDR3 sequence reads: CASSPTVGSGNTIYF. CDR3 sequence (DNA): TGTGCCAGCAGCCCAACGGTAGGGTCTGGAAACACCATATATTTT. This chain uses TRBV7-2 with TRBJ1-3, with D hard to call. Trimming took 5 bases from V and 1 from J, leaving 12 bases between them. Per germline, CDR1 SGHTA and CDR2 FQGNSA. This CDR3 region has 15 residues.

This chain links TRBV6-4 with TRBJ1-5; D not certain. The V gene's germline CDR1 is MRHNA and CDR2 SNTAGT. The germline V and J ends were trimmed by 5 bases and 6 bases, with 8 bases remaining between them. The CDR3 length is 12 residues. DNA for the CDR3: TGTGCCAGCAGTACAACGAGTCAGCCCCAGCATTTT. Protein product: CASSTTSQPQHF.

This clonotype occurred a few times. This chain connects TRBV28 to TRBJ2-1, with D possibly matching TRBD2 (6 bases). CDR3 size: 17 residues. Germline values: CDR1 MDHEN, CDR2 SYDVKM. Between the trimmed V and J ends, which lost 0 bases and 1 base, there was a span of 13 bases. This CDR3 reads CASSLWGVTRSYNEQFF. The CDR3 DNA sequence: TGTGCCAGCAGTTTATGGGGGGTGACTAGGTCCTACAATGAGCAGTTCTTC.

CDR3 amino acids: CSVEDRTNTGELFF. As DNA, the CDR3 is TGCAGCGTTGAAGACAGGACGAACACCGGGGAGCTGTTTTTT. The chain couples TRBV29-1 to TRBJ2-2; D is ambiguous. The CDR3 totals 14 residues. V lost 0 bases and J 0 bases, leaving 5 bases between the germline ends. Looked up from germline, CDR1 is SQVTM and CDR2 is ANQGSEA.

The V call is TRBV20-1, the J call TRBJ1-5, with 10 bases fitting TRBD1. The CDR3 extends over 15 amino acids. V trimming: 6 bases; J trimming: 6 bases; junction bases outside the gene matches: 11. Germline assignment: CDR1 DFQATT and CDR2 SNEGSKA (reference sequence). The CDR3 protein is CSAPPETGGRQPQHF. DNA for the CDR3: TGCAGTGCACCCCCCGAGACAGGGGGCCGTCAGCCCCAGCATTTT.

The chain joins TRBV20-1 to TRBJ2-1; no definite D call. Per the germline V gene, CDR1 is DFQATT and CDR2 is SNEGSKA (reference sequence). V gave up 2 bases and J gave up 4 bases, with 12 bases separating them. The CDR3 covers 14 residues. Here the CDR3 reads CSARRPLGYNEQFF. CDR3 sequence (DNA): TGCAGTGCTAGACGACCCCTTGGGTACAATGAGCAGTTCTTC.

This clonotype was picked up many times. V usage is TRBV12-3 or TRBV12-4 and J usage is TRBJ2-1; D is tentatively TRBD1 or TRBD2 (6 bases each). CDR3 size: 16 residues. V lost 2 bases, J lost 0 bases, and 11 bases lay in between. CDR3 sequence: CASSLRRGSSYNEQFF. The CDR3 DNA follows: TGTGCCAGCAGTTTACGGAGGGGGAGCTCCTACAATGAGCAGTTCTTC.

This chain links TRBV7-9 with TRBJ2-7; 12 nucleotides line up with TRBD2. The V gene's germline CDR1 is SEHNR and CDR2 FQNEAQ (reference sequence). CDR3 length equals 14 residues. Trimming removed 5 bases from V and 3 bases from J; junction bases left unmatched: 2. The CDR3 bases are TGTGCCAGCAGCCGGACTAGCGGGAACTACGAGCAGTACTTC. As protein: CASSRTSGNYEQYF.

This chain links TRBV5-1 with TRBJ2-3; TRBD1 might be the D (6 bases). There are 16 residues in the CDR3. V lost 2 bases and J 2 bases, leaving 15 bases between the germline ends. Germline assignment: CDR1 SGHRS and CDR2 YFSETQ. The CDR3 nucleotides are TGCGCCAGCAGCTTACCTCGGGACACTTACACAGATACGCAGTATTTT. Translation gives CASSLPRDTYTDTQYF.

This chain uses TRBV15 with TRBJ1-1; D possibly corresponds to TRBD1 (6 bases). Between the trimmed V and J ends, which lost 3 bases and 0 bases, there was a span of 14 bases. CDR1 LNHNV and CDR2 YYDKDF come from the germline V gene (reference sequence). The CDR3 has 16 residues. CDR3 loop: CATSRGGAELNTEAFF. In DNA, the CDR3 is TGTGCCACCAGCAGGGGGGGGGCAGAGTTGAACACTGAAGCTTTCTTT.

There are a few counts of this clonotype. Here the CDR3 reads CAISDVRGGPADTQYF. The CDR3 DNA reads as TGTGCCATCAGTGACGTTCGGGGGGGCCCAGCAGATACGCAGTATTTT. The chain recombines TRBV10-3 with TRBJ2-3; 8 nucleotides line up with TRBD2. Germline CDR1 is ENHRY and CDR2 is SYGVKD. The CDR3 has 16 amino acids. Unmatched junction bases numbered 9, after V lost 3 bases and J lost 4 bases.

In its sample, this clonotype was seen a few times. CDR3 in amino acids: CSANPQPTYNEQFF. CDR3 DNA: TGCAGTGCCAATCCCCAGCCCACCTACAATGAGCAGTTCTTC. V is TRBV20-1 and J is TRBJ2-1; no definite D call. There are 14 residues in the CDR3. V lost 6 bases and J lost 2, with 14 bases in between. Germline V lookup: CDR1 DFQATT, CDR2 SNEGSKA (reference sequence).

This clonotype was seen more than once but under ten times. This chain uses TRBV20-1 with TRBJ1-2, with TRBD1 matching 7 bases. With V trimmed by 2 bases and J by 3 bases, 6 bases remained unmatched. CDR1 is DFQATT, CDR2 SNEGSKA, per germline (reference sequence). CDR3 length: 14 residues. This CDR3 reads CSARFPGGYYGYTF. CDR3 nucleotides: TGCAGTGCTAGATTCCCAGGGGGGTACTATGGCTACACCTTC.

There are a few counts of this clonotype. The gene calls are TRBV10-3 and TRBJ2-5; TRBD1 matches at 8 bases. The CDR3 runs 14 residues. The V segment lost 3 bases and the J segment 6 bases; nucleotides outside the gene matches: 6. Germline V CDR1 and CDR2: ENHRY, SYGVKD. CDR3 nucleotides: TGTGCCATCAGTGACGACGACAGGGGACAGACCCAGTACTTC. Protein sequence: CAISDDDRGQTQYF.

The chain joins TRBV12-3 or TRBV12-4 to TRBJ1-5; D gene ambiguous. CDR3 length: 12 amino acids. With 3 bases removed from V and 6 bases from J, the gap between germline ends came to 6 bases. CDR3 sequence (DNA): TGTGCCAGCAGTTTTCAGCGTCAGCCCCAGCATTTT. This gives the protein CASSFQRQPQHF.

The J gene is TRBJ1-1, the V gene TRBV5-1; D unclear. Trimming stripped 0 bases from V and 6 bases from J, with 15 bases between. This CDR3 is built from 15 residues. Germline V gene data show CDR1 as SGHRS and CDR2 as YFSETQ. In DNA, the CDR3 is TGCGCCAGCAGCTTGGAGCCGGGTACGAAGTCTGAAGCTTTCTTT. As protein: CASSLEPGTKSEAFF. The entire variable domain, with the rest obtained from reference TRBV5-1 and TRBJ1-1, is as follows: KAGVTQTPRYLIKTRGQQVTLSCSPISGHRSVSWYQQTPGQGLQFLFEYFSETQRNKGNFPGRFSGRQFSNSRSEMNVSTLELGDSALYLCASSLEPGTKSEAFFGQGTRLTVV.

The V call is TRBV12-3 or TRBV12-4, the J call TRBJ2-3, with a tentative D call TRBD2 (5 bases). CDR3 length: 14 amino acids. Trimming took 2 bases from V and 6 from J, leaving 12 bases between them. Here the CDR3 reads CASSLWQRGDTQYF. The CDR3 coding sequence is TGTGCCAGCAGTTTATGGCAGAGAGGGGATACGCAGTATTTT.

V gene TRBV20-1 combines with J gene TRBJ2-7, with D possibly matching TRBD2 (7 bases). The V gene's germline CDR1 is DFQATT and CDR2 SNEGSKA (reference sequence). Trimming cost V 5 bases and J 6 bases, with 11 bases left between them. The CDR3 loop spans 11 amino acids. The CDR3 DNA reads TGCAGTGCTGAGGGGGGGTTCGAGCAGTACTTC. Its translation is CSAEGGFEQYF.

This chain uses TRBV30 with TRBJ2-1, with 12 bases lining up with TRBD2. CDR1 and CDR2 (germline): GTSNPN, SVGIG (reference sequence). The junction had 4 bases not matched to a gene; V was cut back by 3 bases and J by 7 bases. This CDR3 is built from 14 residues. CDR3 sequence reads: CAWRSSGGANEQFF. The CDR3 nucleotides read TGTGCCTGGAGATCTAGCGGGGGGGCAAATGAGCAGTTCTTC.

The sample holds many counts of this clonotype. The V gene is TRBV12-3 or TRBV12-4, the J gene TRBJ2-3; D is possibly TRBD2 (5 bases). The V end lost 3 bases, the J end lost 2 bases, and 9 bases lay between the germline ends. This CDR3 region has 14 residues. In DNA, the CDR3 is TGTGCCAGCAGTTTGCGGGTACCCACAGATACGCAGTATTTT. It codes for CASSLRVPTDTQYF.